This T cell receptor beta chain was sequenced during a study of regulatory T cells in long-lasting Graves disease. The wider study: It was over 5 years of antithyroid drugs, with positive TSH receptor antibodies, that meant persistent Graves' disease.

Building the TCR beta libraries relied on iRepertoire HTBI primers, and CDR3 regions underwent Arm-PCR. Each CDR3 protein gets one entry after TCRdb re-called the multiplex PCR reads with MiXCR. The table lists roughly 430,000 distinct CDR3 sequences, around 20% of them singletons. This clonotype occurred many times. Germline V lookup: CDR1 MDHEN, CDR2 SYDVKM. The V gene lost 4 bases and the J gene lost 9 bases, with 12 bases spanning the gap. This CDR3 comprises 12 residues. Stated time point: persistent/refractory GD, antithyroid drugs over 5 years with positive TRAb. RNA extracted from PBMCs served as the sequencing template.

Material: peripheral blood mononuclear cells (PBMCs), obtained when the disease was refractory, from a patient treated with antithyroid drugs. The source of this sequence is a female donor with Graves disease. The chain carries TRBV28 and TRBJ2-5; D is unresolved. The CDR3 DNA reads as TGTGCCAGCAGTTCCTCCGGTCGGGCCCAGTACTTC. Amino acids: CASSSSGRAQYF.